These 26 T cell receptor beta chains came from one sample sequenced in a study of response to subunit inactivated influenza vaccine. In TCRdb, the RT-PCR reads were re-called with MiXCR into one record per CDR3 protein. The sample consists of 710,000 or so distinct CDR3 sequences, approximately 14% of them appearing once. Material: PBMCs from blood, obtained 11 to 12 days after vaccination. The source of these receptors is a man between 50 and 59 years old who received an inactivated influenza vaccine.

Only a few counts were recorded for this clonotype. V gene TRBV5-1 combines with J gene TRBJ1-1; TRBD1 agrees at 12 bases. The CDR3 spans 15 residues. V lost 4 bases, J lost 3 bases, and 4 bases stayed unmatched. Germline CDR1 is SGHRS and CDR2 is YFSETQ. CDR3 coding DNA: TGCGCCAGCAGCGGAGGGACAGGGGGCTACACTGAAGCTTTCTTT. Encoded protein: CASSGGTGGYTEAFF.

The J gene is TRBJ2-3, the V gene TRBV24-1; 7 bases map to TRBD2. The CDR3 length is 17 residues. The germline gives CDR1 KGHDR, CDR2 SFDVKD. J gave up 9 bases and V 0 bases, and 14 bases lay outside the gene matches. As DNA, the CDR3 is TGTGCCACCAGTGATTTGGACTTCGGGACTACAACACGAACGCAGTATTTT. Residues: CATSDLDFGTTTRTQYF.

The rearrangement joins TRBV19 to TRBJ2-1; D possibly corresponds to TRBD2 (6 bases). Germline V CDR1 and CDR2: LNHDA, SQIVND (reference sequence). The CDR3 length is 14 residues. With 1 base removed from V and 6 bases from J, the gap between germline ends came to 10 bases. The CDR3 bases are TGTGCCAGTAGTATAGTTCGCGGGGCCAATGAGCAGTTCTTC. Encoded protein: CASSIVRGANEQFF.

The chain couples TRBV14 to TRBJ1-1, with D perhaps matching TRBD1 (6 bases). Germline V gene data show CDR1 as SGHDN and CDR2 as FVKESK. The CDR3 spans 15 residues. Trimming stripped 6 bases from V and 0 bases from J, with 14 bases between. In nucleotides, the CDR3 is TGTGCCAGCAGTCGACCAGGGGTGATGAACACTGAAGCTTTCTTT. Amino acid sequence: CASSRPGVMNTEAFF.

The chain recombines TRBV6-2 or TRBV6-3 with TRBJ2-7, with D uncertain. The CDR3 runs to 16 residues. Trimming cost V 5 bases and J 2 bases, with 19 bases left between them. CDR1 and CDR2 (germline): MNHEY, SVGEGT. The CDR3 nucleotides read TGTGCCAGCAGTAGATATCTGGGCGGAGCCCCCTACGAGCAGTACTTC. The encoded protein is CASSRYLGGAPYEQYF.

This clonotype appeared once. This sequence joins TRBV12-3 or TRBV12-4 and TRBJ2-5; 11 bases align to TRBD1. The CDR3 consists of 16 residues. V lost 6 bases, J lost 4 bases, and 10 bases stayed unmatched. CDR3 in amino acids: CASSQGQGAWVETQYF. CDR3 coding DNA: TGTGCCAGCAGCCAAGGACAGGGGGCTTGGGTAGAGACCCAGTACTTC.

To note about this clonotype: An end of the junction does not agree with germline; a read error may underlie this. V usage is TRBV12-3 or TRBV12-4 and J usage is TRBJ2-7; TRBD2 agrees at 7 bases. This CDR3 region has 16 residues. Written as DNA, the CDR3 is TGTGCCATCAGTTTATGGTCGGCGGGGGTTGGCCACGAGCAGTACTTC. It translates to CAISLWSAGVGHEQYF.

This clonotype was observed a handful of times. V and J are TRBV3-1 and TRBJ2-3, with D possibly TRBD1 on 6 matching bases. The germline CDR1 and CDR2 sequences are LGHDT and YNNKEL (reference sequence). This CDR3 has 15 amino acids. Trimming shortened V by 1 base and J by 6 bases, and 14 bases separated the two germline ends. This CDR3 reads CASSQGVNQGDTQYF. The CDR3 DNA reads TGTGCCAGCAGCCAAGGGGTTAACCAGGGGGATACGCAGTATTTT.

This clonotype was seen a handful of times. The chain recombines TRBV15 with TRBJ2-1, with 7 bases aligning to TRBD2. From germline, CDR1 is LNHNV and CDR2 YYDKDF (reference sequence). This CDR3 is 17 amino acids long. Losses at the gene ends were 0 bases for V and 6 bases for J; bases not matched to a gene: 11. DNA for the CDR3: TGTGCCACCAGCAGAGAATGGTTGAATGCTAGCGGCAATGAGCAGTTCTTC. It specifies CATSREWLNASGNEQFF.

Points on this clonotype: The germline gene is not matched at one end of the junction; a read error may be the cause. The rearrangement links TRBV11-1 to TRBJ2-4, with unresolved D. In germline, CDR1 is SGHAT, CDR2 FQDESV (reference sequence). The CDR3 has 15 amino acids. As DNA, the CDR3 is TGTGCCAGCAGTTTAGACTTGCTGGCCAAAAACATTCAGTACTTC. Encoded protein: CASSLDLLAKNIQYF.

V gene TRBV5-1 combines with J gene TRBJ2-1; 8 bases fit TRBD2. The CDR3 length is 15 residues. Germline loops: CDR1 SGHRS, CDR2 YFSETQ. With V trimmed by 7 bases and J by 4 bases, 10 bases remained unmatched. The CDR3 loop is CASVEGVAGYNEQFF. As DNA, the CDR3 is TGCGCCAGCGTCGAGGGAGTAGCGGGGTACAATGAGCAGTTCTTC.

This chain connects TRBV6-5 to TRBJ2-1; D possibly corresponds to TRBD2 (5 bases). From germline, CDR1 is MNHEY and CDR2 SVGAGI. V was cut by 1 base and J by 5 bases, with 18 bases left in between. There are 17 residues in the CDR3. In nucleotides, the CDR3 is TGTGCCAGCAGTTACTACTATCAACCTTCGGGGAACAATGAGCAGTTCTTC. It translates to CASSYYYQPSGNNEQFF.

This clonotype was seen ten or more times. This sequence joins TRBV12-3 or TRBV12-4 and TRBJ1-1; 10 positions match TRBD1. CDR3 size: 15 residues. The trim removed 1 base at V and 6 bases at J, leaving 5 bases unmatched. CDR3 DNA sequence: TGTGCCAGCAGTTTAGTCGGGACAGGGGCCGCTGAAGCTTTCTTT. Translated: CASSLVGTGAAEAFF.

V and J are TRBV7-9 and TRBJ1-6; D is uncertain. The CDR3 sequence is 15 residues long. Germline CDR1 and CDR2: SEHNR and FQNEAQ (reference sequence). V was pared by 6 bases and J by 2 bases, with 11 bases between. CDR3 bases: TGTGCCAGCAGTCTCCAACAGACCTATAATTCACCCCTCCACTTT. This translates into CASSLQQTYNSPLHF.

This clonotype was seen only a few times. CDR3 region: CASSYSLRGTKKGEQYF. The CDR3 DNA follows: TGTGCCAGCAGTTACTCCCTTCGGGGGACGAAAAAGGGCGAGCAGTACTTC. This chain uses TRBV6-5 with TRBJ2-7; the D gene is possibly TRBD2 (6 bases). The CDR3 runs 17 residues. CDR1 and CDR2 from the germline V gene are MNHEY and SVGAGI. The V gene lost 0 bases and the J gene lost 6 bases, with 21 bases spanning the gap.

In this sample, this clonotype turned up a few times. The V and J genes are TRBV29-1 and TRBJ2-1; 7 nucleotides match TRBD2. Trimming took 5 bases from V and 3 from J; bases not matched to a gene: 7. This CDR3 has 14 amino acids. Germline V gene sequence: CDR1 SQVTM, CDR2 ANQGSEA. CDR3 sequence reads: CSVPREVLYNEQFF. Written as DNA, the CDR3 is TGCAGCGTTCCTCGGGAGGTCCTCTACAATGAGCAGTTCTTC.

The chain employs TRBV10-3 and TRBJ2-3; 11 nucleotides align to TRBD2. Trimming removed 4 bases from V and 3 bases from J; junction bases left unmatched: 3. The CDR3 sequence is 15 residues long. Germline-derived CDR1 and CDR2 are ENHRY and SYGVKD. For the CDR3, the DNA is TGTGCCATCAGTGCGGGACTAGCGGCAACAGATACGCAGTATTTT. Translating gives CAISAGLAATDTQYF.

This clonotype was seen a few times. The chain combines TRBV5-1 with TRBJ1-2, with 9 bases lining up with TRBD1. Germline V gene lookup returns CDR1 SGHRS and CDR2 YFSETQ. The CDR3 length is 15 residues. Trimming removed 3 bases from V and 3 bases from J; junction bases left unmatched: 6. CDR3 protein: CASSWTGEEHYGYTF. The CDR3 DNA reads TGCGCCAGCAGCTGGACAGGGGAGGAACACTATGGCTACACCTTC. The full variable domain, completed using reference TRBV5-1 and TRBJ1-2, is KAGVTQTPRYLIKTRGQQVTLSCSPISGHRSVSWYQQTPGQGLQFLFEYFSETQRNKGNFPGRFSGRQFSNSRSEMNVSTLELGDSALYLCASSWTGEEHYGYTFGSGTRLTVV.

The V and J genes are TRBV10-3 and TRBJ2-1, with 7 bases that match TRBD1. V was clipped by 7 bases and J by 3 bases; unmatched bases: 6. The CDR3 sequence is 14 residues long. The germline CDR1 and CDR2 sequences are ENHRY and SYGVKD. CDR3 coding DNA: TGTGCCATCAATACCGGGACAGTCTACAATGAGCAGTTCTTC. It is translated as CAINTGTVYNEQFF.

This clonotype has a handful of counts. V usage is TRBV7-2 and J usage is TRBJ2-7; TRBD1 might be the D (5 bases). Deletions cut 3 bases from V and 5 bases from J, with 14 bases between. Germline V gene lookup returns CDR1 SGHTA and CDR2 FQGNSA. CDR3 length: 14 residues. The CDR3 region is CASSFQDSSHEQYF. The CDR3 DNA reads as TGTGCCAGCAGCTTCCAAGACAGTAGTCACGAGCAGTACTTC.

The table lists this clonotype with many counts. V and J are TRBV12-3 or TRBV12-4 and TRBJ2-5; unclear D gene. The CDR3 is 14 amino acids. Trimming removed 0 bases at V and 3 bases at J, with 8 bases between. CDR3 protein: CASSLAAGKETQYF. CDR3 DNA sequence: TGTGCCAGCAGTTTAGCGGCTGGTAAAGAGACCCAGTACTTC.

This clonotype was found a few times. This chain uses TRBV10-3 with TRBJ2-7, with a weak D call TRBD2 (5 bases). Germline V gene lookup returns CDR1 ENHRY and CDR2 SYGVKD. This CDR3 is built from 15 residues. Trimming stripped 0 bases from V and 3 bases from J, with 12 bases between. CDR3 in amino acids: CAISESIPGNYEQYF. The CDR3 DNA reads as TGTGCCATCAGTGAGTCTATACCGGGAAACTACGAGCAGTACTTC.

Only a few counts were recorded for this clonotype. The V and J genes are TRBV20-1 and TRBJ2-7; 10 bases are a match to TRBD1. V gave up 3 bases and J gave up 3 bases; unmatched junction bases: 8. Germline CDR1 and CDR2: DFQATT and SNEGSKA (reference sequence). The CDR3 runs 15 residues. CDR3 sequence: CSASGQGGLSYEQYF. CDR3 coding DNA: TGCAGTGCTAGTGGACAGGGGGGGCTTAGCTACGAGCAGTACTTC.

This clonotype was recorded only once. V and J are TRBV28 and TRBJ2-7, with 12 positions matching TRBD2. This CDR3 has 19 amino acids. Germline loops: CDR1 MDHEN, CDR2 SYDVKM. The trim removed 6 bases at V and 4 bases at J, leaving 19 bases unmatched. This CDR3 is CASSYRLAGAPPRMYEQYF. The CDR3 nucleotides are TGTGCCAGCAGCTATAGACTAGCGGGGGCCCCTCCGCGAATGTACGAGCAGTACTTC.

This chain links TRBV20-1 with TRBJ2-5; weak D call: TRBD1 (6 bases). There are 12 residues in the CDR3. V lost 4 bases to trimming and J lost 2 bases, with 8 bases between them. Looked up from germline, CDR1 is DFQATT and CDR2 is SNEGSKA (reference sequence). This chain's CDR3 is CSANREQETQYF. In DNA form, the CDR3 reads TGCAGTGCTAACAGGGAGCAAGAGACCCAGTACTTC.

This clonotype has just a few counts. This chain connects TRBV15 to TRBJ2-1; TRBD1 matches at 8 bases. This CDR3 is built from 16 residues. V shed 0 bases, J shed 2 bases, and the junction held 3 bases outside the gene matches. Germline assignment: CDR1 LNHNV and CDR2 YYDKDF (reference sequence). In DNA, the CDR3 is TGTGCCACCAGCAGAGATGGACAGGGCACCTACAATGAGCAGTTCTTC. It encodes CATSRDGQGTYNEQFF.